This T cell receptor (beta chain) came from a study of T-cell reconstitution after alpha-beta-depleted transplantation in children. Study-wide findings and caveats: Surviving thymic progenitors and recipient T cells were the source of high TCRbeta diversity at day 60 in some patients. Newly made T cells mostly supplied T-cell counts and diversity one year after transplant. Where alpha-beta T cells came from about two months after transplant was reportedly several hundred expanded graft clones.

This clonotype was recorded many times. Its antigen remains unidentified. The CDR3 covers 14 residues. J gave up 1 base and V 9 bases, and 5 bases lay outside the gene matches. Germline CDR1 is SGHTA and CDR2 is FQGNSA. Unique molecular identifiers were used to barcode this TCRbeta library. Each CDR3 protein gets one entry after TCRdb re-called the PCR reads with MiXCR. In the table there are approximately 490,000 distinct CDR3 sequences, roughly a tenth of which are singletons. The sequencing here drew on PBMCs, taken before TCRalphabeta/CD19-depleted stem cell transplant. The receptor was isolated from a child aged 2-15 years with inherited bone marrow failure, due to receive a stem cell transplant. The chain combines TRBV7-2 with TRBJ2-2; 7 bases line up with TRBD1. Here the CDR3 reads CASKTGLNTGELFF. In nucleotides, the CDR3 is TGTGCCAGTAAGACAGGGTTGAACACCGGGGAGCTGTTTTTT.